Described below is a single T cell receptor (beta chain) sequence and its context. No antigen is known for it. V was shortened by 3 bases and J by 5 bases, with 12 bases between the two germline ends. Germline CDR1 and CDR2: SGHRS and YFSETQ. The CDR3 runs to 15 residues. This cohort consisted of healthy bone marrow donors. PCR used 60 Vbeta primers and 13 Jbeta primers. Measured with immunoSEQ multiplex PCR; TCRdb has only the in-frame clones, and not every one. The sample has more than 100,000 clones; over 60% are singletons. The entry originates in a study of cytomegalovirus exposure and HLA in healthy donors. In the study overall: Among the approximately 420 donors who were genotyped, about 80% fell in the genetic ancestry cluster that is associated with self-reported Caucasian donors.

Study findings and constraints: The study had only CMV serostatus as immune exposure information. It was likely that a cluster of highly shared sequence variants was a sequencing artifact.

The V gene is TRBV5-1, the J gene TRBJ1-6; weak D call: TRBD1 (6 bases). The sequenced sample was PBMCs. The sequence was collected from a woman between 35 and 50 years old in good health and CMV-seropositive. CDR3: CASSSGQIDNSPLHF. CDR3 coding DNA: TGCGCCAGCAGCTCCGGACAGATCGATAATTCACCCCTCCACTTT.